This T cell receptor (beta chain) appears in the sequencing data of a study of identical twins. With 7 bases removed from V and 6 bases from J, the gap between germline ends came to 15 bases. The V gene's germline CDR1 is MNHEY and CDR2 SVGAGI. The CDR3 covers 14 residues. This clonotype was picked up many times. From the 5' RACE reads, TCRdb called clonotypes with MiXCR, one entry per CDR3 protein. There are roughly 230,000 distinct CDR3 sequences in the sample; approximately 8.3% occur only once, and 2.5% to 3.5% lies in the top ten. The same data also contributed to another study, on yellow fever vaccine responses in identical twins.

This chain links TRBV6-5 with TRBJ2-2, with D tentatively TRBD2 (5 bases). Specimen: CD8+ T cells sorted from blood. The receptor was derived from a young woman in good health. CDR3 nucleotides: TGTGCCAGCACTTGGGTGGGAGCCCCCGGGGAGCTGTTTTTT. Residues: CASTWVGAPGELFF.